This TCR beta chain emerged from a study of blood T cells in healthy people across ages. The germline V and J ends were trimmed by 7 bases and 11 bases, with 14 bases remaining between them. CDR3 length equals 11 residues. CDR1 is MNHEY, CDR2 SVGEGT, per germline. A second PCR, run for roughly 7 to 11 cycles, used a sample-barcoded 5' primer plus a J-beta primer mix. Each sample yielded at least 3 million CDR3-containing paired-end reads. TCRdb re-called the 5' RACE reads through MiXCR, storing one row per CDR3 protein. The sample carries 950,000 to 1,200,000 distinct CDR3 sequences, more than 30% recorded once.

Sequencing was carried out using blood. This clonotype originated in a man in his late teens or twenties in good health. The chain combines TRBV6-2 or TRBV6-3 with TRBJ2-5; D not certain. As DNA, the CDR3 is TGTGCCAGCACTCAGTATAATGAGCAGTACTTC. As protein: CASTQYNEQYF.